The clone carrying this T cell receptor beta chain was found once. The antigen is unknown. This sample was included in a study of cytomegalovirus exposure and HLA in healthy donors. General study findings and limits: The tendency of first-cohort TCR clusters to co-occur in the 120 or so validation repertoires emerged from a later analysis. It was reported that the classifier diagnosed cytomegalovirus status with high specificity and sensitivity in both the original and validation cohorts. The study flagged around 160 TCR beta chains as cytomegalovirus-associated.

The method was immunoSEQ multiplex PCR; TCRdb's version includes in-frame clones alone and lacks a portion of them. This table holds 100,000 to 150,000 clones, 95% to 97% found once. Sequencing was carried out using PBMCs. This TCR derives from a man between 18 and 35 years old in good health and CMV-seronegative.

The CDR3 sequence is CATSAESSYNEQFF. As DNA, the CDR3 is TGTGCCACCAGCGCGGAAAGCTCCTACAATGAGCAGTTCTTC. This chain connects TRBV15 to TRBJ2-1; D not resolved. CDR3 length: 14 residues. Trimming removed 5 bases from V and 0 bases from J, with 8 bases in between. CDR1 is LNHNV and CDR2 is YYDKDF in the germline V gene (reference sequence).